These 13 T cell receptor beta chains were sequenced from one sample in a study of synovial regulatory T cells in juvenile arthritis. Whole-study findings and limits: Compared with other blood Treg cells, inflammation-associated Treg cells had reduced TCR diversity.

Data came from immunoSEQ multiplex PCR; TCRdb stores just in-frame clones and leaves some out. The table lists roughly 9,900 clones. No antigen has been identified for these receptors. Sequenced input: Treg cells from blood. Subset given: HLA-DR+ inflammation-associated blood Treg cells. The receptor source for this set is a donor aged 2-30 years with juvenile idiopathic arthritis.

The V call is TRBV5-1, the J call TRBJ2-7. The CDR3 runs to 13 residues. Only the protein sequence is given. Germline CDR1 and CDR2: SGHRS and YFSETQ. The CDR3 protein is CASSLDWDDEQYF.

CDR3 in amino acids: CASSRDRDQPQHF. The V gene is TRBV7-8, the J gene TRBJ1-5; TCRdb returns TRBD1, unconfirmable since there is no DNA. CDR1 is SGHVS and CDR2 is FQNEAQ in the germline V gene. The CDR3 has 13 residues. DNA is not recorded here.

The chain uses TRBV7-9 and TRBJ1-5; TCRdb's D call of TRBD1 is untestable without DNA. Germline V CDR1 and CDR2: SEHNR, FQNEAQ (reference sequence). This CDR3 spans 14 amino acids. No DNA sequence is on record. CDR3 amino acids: CASSPQGLGQPQHF. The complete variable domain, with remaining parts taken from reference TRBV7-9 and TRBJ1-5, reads DTGVSQNPRHKITKRGQNVTFRCDPISEHNRLYWYRQTLGQGPEFLTYFQNEAQLEKSRLLSDRFSAERPKGSFSTLEIQRTEQGDSAMYLCASSPQGLGQPQHFGDGTRLSIL.

The CDR3 here is CASRGRNYGYTF. The chain joins TRBV6-5 to TRBJ1-2. Germline V gives CDR1 MNHEY, CDR2 SVGAGI. The CDR3 has 12 residues. DNA is not on record.

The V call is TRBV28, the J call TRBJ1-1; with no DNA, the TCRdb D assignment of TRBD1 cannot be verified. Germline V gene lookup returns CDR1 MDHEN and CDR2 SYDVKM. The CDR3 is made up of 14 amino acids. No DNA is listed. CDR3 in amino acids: CASSHQPARTEAFF.

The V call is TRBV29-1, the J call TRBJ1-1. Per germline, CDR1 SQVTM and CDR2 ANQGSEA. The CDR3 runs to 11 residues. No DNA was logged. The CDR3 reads CSVDRDTEAFF. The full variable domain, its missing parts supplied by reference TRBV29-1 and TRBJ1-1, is SAVISQKPSRDICQRGTSLTIQCQVDSQVTMMFWYRQQPGQSLTLIATANQGSEATYESGFVIDKFPISRPNLTFSTLTVSNMSPEDSSIYLCSVDRDTEAFFGQGTRLTVV.

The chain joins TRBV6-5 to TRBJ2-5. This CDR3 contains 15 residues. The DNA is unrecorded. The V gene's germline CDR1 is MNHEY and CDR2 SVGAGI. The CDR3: CASSYSMGDWETQYF.

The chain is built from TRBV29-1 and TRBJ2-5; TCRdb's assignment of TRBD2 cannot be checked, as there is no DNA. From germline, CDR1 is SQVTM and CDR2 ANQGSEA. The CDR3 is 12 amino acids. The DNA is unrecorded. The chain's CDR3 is CSVGGLRNEQYF.

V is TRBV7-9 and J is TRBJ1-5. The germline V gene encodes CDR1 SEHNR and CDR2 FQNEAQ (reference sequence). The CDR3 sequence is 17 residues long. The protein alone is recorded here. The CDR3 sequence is CASSLAAATDSNQPQHF.

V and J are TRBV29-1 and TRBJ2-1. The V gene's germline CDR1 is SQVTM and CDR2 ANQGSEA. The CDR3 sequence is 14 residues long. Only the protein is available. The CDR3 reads CSVEDLSDNNEQFF.

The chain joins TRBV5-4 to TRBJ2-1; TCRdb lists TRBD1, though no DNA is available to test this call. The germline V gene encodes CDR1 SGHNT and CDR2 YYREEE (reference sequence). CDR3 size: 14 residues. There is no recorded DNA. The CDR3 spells CASSWAGPYNEQFF.

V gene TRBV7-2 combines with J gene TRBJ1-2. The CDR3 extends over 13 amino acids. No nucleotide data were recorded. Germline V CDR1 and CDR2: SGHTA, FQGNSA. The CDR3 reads CASSLKMQGGYTF. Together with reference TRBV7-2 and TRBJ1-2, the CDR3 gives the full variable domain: GAGVSQSPSNKVTEKGKDVELRCDPISGHTALYWYRQSLGQGLEFLIYFQGNSAPDKSGLPSDRFSAERTGGSVSTLTIQRTQQEDSAVYLCASSLKMQGGYTFGSGTRLTVV.

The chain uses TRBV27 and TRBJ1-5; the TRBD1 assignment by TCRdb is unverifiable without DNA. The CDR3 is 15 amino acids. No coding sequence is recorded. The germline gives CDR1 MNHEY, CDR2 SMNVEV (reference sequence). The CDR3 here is CASRVDRGVNQPQHF.